This T cell receptor beta chain derives from a study of T cells after yellow fever vaccination. Looking at the study overall: Researchers used SMART-Seq v4 Ultra Low Input to prepare fractions that had low cell numbers.

This clonotype was observed a handful of times. Conversion of TCR transcripts into cDNA relied on 5'RACE template switching, which added a universal primer site and UMIs. One entry per CDR3 protein results from TCRdb running MiXCR on the 5' RACE reads. The table records some 550,000 distinct CDR3 sequences, about 19% of them present only once. Trimming removed 4 bases from V and 1 base from J; junction bases left unmatched: 5. This CDR3 has 15 residues. Sequencing was performed on PBMCs, taken 15 days after the yellow fever booster vaccination. The J gene is TRBJ2-3, the V gene TRBV12-3 or TRBV12-4; 7 bases match TRBD2. The sequence came from a man aged 25 to 40 who received the YFV17D yellow fever vaccine. CDR3 sequence (DNA): TGTGCCAGCAGTTCCTACCTAGCGGGCACAGATACGCAGTATTTT. Translated: CASSSYLAGTDTQYF.